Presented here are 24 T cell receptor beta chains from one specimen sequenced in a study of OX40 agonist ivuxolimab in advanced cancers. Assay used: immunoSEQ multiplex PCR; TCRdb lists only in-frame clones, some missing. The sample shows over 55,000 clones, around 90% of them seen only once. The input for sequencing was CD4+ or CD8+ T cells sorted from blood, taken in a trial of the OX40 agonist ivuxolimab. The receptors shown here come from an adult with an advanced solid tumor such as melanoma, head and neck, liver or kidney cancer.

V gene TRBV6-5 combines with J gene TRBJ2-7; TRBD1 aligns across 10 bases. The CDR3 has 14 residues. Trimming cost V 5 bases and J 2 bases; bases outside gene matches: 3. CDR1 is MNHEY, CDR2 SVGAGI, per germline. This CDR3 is CASSPGQGAYEQYV. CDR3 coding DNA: TGTGCCAGCAGTCCTGGACAGGGGGCCTACGAGCAGTACGTC.

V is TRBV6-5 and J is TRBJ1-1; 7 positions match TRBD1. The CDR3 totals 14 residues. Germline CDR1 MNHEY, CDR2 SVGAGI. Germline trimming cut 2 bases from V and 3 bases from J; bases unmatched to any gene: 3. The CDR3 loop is CASSYTGTDTEAFF. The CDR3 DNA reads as TGTGCCAGCAGTTACACCGGGACAGACACTGAAGCTTTCTTT.

The CDR3 nucleotides are TGTGCCAGCAGTTTAGACGGGGGGCAGGGTGGTTTCTATGGCTACACCTTC. Amino acids: CASSLDGGQGGFYGYTF. The gene calls are TRBV27 and TRBJ1-2; maybe TRBD1 (6 bases). In germline, CDR1 is MNHEY, CDR2 SMNVEV (reference sequence). Trimming cost V 2 bases and J 4 bases, with 20 bases left between them. This CDR3 is 17 amino acids long.

CDR3 nucleotides: TGTGCCAGCAGCCCCAGGACTAGCGGGAGGGATGAGCAGTTCTTC. Translation: CASSPRTSGRDEQFF. This chain uses TRBV7-6 with TRBJ2-1; 15 nucleotides match TRBD2. The V gene end was trimmed by 5 bases and the J gene end by 8 bases; junction bases not matched to a gene: 4. Germline assignment: CDR1 SGHVS and CDR2 FNYEAQ. The CDR3 has 15 amino acids.

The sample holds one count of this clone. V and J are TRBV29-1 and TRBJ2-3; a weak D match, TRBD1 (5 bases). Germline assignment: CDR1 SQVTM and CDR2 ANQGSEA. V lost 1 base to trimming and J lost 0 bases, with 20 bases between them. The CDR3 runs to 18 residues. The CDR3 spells CSVEGLGRGAASTDTQYF. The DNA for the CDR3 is TGCAGCGTTGAAGGGCTAGGGCGTGGGGCAGCTAGCACAGATACGCAGTATTTT.

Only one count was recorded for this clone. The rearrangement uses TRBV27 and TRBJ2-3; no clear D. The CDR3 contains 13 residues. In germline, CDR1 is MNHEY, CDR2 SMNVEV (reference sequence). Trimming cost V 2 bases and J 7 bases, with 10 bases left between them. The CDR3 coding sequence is TGTGCCAGCAGTTTAGAGTTTGCCTATACGCAGTATTTT. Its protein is CASSLEFAYTQYF.

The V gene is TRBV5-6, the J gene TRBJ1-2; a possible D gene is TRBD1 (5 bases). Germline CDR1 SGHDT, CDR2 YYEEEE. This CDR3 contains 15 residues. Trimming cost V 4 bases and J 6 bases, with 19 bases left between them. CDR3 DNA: TGTGCCAGCAGCGTCACAGGTGCTAGATTGGATGGCTACACCTTC. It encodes CASSVTGARLDGYTF.

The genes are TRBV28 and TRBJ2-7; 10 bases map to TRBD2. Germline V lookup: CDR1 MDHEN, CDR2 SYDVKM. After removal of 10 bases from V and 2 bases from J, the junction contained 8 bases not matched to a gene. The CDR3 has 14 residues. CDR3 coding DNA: TGTGCCACCCGACGGAGCGGGAGGGCCTACGAGCAGTACTTC. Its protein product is CATRRSGRAYEQYF.

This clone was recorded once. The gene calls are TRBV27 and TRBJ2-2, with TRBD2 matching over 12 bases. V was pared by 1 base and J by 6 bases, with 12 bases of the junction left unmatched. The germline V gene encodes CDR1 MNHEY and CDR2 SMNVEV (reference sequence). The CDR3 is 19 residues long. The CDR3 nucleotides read TGTGCCAGCAGTTTATACGGTGCCCCGGGACTAGCGGGTGCCGGGGAGCTGTTTTTT. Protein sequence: CASSLYGAPGLAGAGELFF.

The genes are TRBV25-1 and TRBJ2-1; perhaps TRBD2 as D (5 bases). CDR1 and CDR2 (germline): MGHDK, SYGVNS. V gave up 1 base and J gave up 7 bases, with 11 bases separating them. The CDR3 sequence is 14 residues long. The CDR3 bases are TGTGCCAGCAGTGAATGGCGGGCTGGGAATGAGCAGTTCTTC. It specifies CASSEWRAGNEQFF.

CDR3 in amino acids: CASSVGASSYEQYF. As DNA, the CDR3 is TGTGCCAGCAGCGTGGGTGCAAGCTCCTACGAGCAGTACTTC. The chain employs TRBV9 and TRBJ2-7, with no clear D. The V and J ends lost 2 bases and 0 bases respectively, with 9 bases between them. CDR1 and CDR2 (germline): SGDLS, YYNGEE. CDR3 length: 14 residues.

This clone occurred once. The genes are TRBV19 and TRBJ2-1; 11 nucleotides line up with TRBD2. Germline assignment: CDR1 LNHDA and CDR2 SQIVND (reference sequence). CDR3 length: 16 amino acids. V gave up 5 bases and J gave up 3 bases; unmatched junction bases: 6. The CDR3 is CASSSAGLAVYNEQFF. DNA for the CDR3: TGTGCCAGTAGTTCCGCGGGACTAGCGGTCTACAATGAGCAGTTCTTC.

The CDR3 sequence is CASSLTGEGQETQYF. CDR3 in DNA: TGTGCCAGCAGCCTCACAGGGGAGGGCCAAGAGACCCAGTACTTC. The genes are TRBV5-4 and TRBJ2-5; D assignment may be TRBD1 or TRBD2 (7 bases each). Trimming shortened V by 4 bases and J by 1 base, and 14 bases separated the two germline ends. Germline V gene lookup returns CDR1 SGHNT and CDR2 YYREEE (reference sequence). The CDR3 has 15 amino acids.

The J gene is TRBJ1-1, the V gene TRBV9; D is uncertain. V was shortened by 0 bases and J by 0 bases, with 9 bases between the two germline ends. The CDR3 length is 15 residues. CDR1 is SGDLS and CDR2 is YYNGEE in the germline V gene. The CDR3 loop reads CASSVDSGLNTEAFF. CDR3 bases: TGTGCCAGCAGCGTAGACAGCGGACTGAACACTGAAGCTTTCTTT.

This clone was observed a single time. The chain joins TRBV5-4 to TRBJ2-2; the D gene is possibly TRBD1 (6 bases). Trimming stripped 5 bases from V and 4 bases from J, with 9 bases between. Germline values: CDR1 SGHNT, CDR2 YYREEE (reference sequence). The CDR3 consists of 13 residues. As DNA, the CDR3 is TGTGCCAGCAGAACAGGGAGCACCGGGGAGCTGTTTTTT. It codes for CASRTGSTGELFF.

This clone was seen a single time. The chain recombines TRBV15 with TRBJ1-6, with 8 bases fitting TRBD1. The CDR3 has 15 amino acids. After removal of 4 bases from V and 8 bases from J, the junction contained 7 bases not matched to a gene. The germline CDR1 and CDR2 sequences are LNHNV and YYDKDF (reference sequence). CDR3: CATSTGTGEDSPLHF. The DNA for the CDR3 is TGTGCCACCAGCACTGGGACAGGTGAAGATTCACCCCTCCACTTT.

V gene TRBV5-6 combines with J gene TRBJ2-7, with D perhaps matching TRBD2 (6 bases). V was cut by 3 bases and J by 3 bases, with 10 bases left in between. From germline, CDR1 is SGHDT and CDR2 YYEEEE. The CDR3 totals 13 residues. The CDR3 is CASSSRLDYEQYF. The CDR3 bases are TGTGCCAGCAGCTCCCGACTAGACTACGAGCAGTACTTC.

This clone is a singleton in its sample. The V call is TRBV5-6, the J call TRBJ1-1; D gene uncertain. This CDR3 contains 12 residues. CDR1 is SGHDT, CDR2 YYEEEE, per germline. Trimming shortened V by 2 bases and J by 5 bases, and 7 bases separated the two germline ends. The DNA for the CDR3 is TGTGCCAGCAGCTTCCGGACTACTGAAGCTTTCTTT. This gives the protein CASSFRTTEAFF.

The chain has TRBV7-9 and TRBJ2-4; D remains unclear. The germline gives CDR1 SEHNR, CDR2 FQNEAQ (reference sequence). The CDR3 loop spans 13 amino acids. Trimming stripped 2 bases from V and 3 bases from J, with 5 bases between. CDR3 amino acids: CASSLIGKNIQYF. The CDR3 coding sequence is TGTGCCAGCAGCTTAATAGGCAAAAACATTCAGTACTTC.

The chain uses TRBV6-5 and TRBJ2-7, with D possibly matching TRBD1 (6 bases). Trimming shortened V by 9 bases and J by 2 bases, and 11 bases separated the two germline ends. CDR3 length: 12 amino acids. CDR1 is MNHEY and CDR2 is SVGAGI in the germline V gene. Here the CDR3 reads CASGQLTYEQYV. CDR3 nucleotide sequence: TGTGCCAGTGGACAGCTGACCTACGAGCAGTACGTC.

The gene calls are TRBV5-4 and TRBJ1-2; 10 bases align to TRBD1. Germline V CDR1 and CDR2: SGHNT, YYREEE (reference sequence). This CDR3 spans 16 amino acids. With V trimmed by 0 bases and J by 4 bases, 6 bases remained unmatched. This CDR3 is CASSLGKTGGRYGYTF. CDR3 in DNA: TGTGCCAGCAGCTTGGGGAAGACAGGGGGCCGCTATGGCTACACCTTC.

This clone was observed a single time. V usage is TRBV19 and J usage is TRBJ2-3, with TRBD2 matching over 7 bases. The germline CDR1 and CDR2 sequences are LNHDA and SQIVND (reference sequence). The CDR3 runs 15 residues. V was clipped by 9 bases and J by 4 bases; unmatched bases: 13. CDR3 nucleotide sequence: TGTGCCAGCGCCTACGCGGGAGTCGGTTCAGATACGCAGTATTTT. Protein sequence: CASAYAGVGSDTQYF.

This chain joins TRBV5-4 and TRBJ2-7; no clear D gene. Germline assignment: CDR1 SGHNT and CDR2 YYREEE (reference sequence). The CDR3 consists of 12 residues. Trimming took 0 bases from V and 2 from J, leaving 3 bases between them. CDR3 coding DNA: TGTGCCAGCAGCTTGGGGGCCTACGAGCAGTACTTC. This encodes CASSLGAYEQYF.

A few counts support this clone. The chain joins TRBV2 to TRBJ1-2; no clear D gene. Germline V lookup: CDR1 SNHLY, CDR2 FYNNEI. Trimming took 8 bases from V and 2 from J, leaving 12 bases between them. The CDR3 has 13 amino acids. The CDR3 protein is CASGPTVNYGYTF. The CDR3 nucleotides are TGTGCCAGCGGTCCTACGGTAAACTATGGCTACACCTTC.